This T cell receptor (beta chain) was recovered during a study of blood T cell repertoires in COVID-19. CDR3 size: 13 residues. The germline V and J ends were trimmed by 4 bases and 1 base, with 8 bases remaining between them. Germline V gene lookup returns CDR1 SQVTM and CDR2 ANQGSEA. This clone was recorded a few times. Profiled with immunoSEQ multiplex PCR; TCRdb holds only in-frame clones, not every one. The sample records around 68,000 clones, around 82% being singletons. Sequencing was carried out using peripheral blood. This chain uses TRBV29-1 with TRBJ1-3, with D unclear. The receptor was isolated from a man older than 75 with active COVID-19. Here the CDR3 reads CSVVGGSGNTIYF. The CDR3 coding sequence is TGCAGCGTTGTCGGAGGATCTGGAAACACCATATATTTT.